Below are 19 T cell receptor beta chains sequenced from a single sample in a study of cytotoxic CD8 clonotypes in ibrutinib-treated CLL. The method was immunoSEQ multiplex PCR; TCRdb's version includes in-frame clones alone and lacks a portion of them. The sample has 150,000 to 250,000 clones, approximately 72% seen once. Sequencing was performed on PBMCs, taken after 24 months of ibrutinib treatment. Every receptor here comes from a human donor with chronic lymphocytic leukemia.

This chain joins TRBV2 and TRBJ2-1; 10 positions agree with TRBD1. The CDR3 sequence is 15 residues long. Germline trimming cut 3 bases from V and 4 bases from J; bases unmatched to any gene: 3. Germline assignment: CDR1 SNHLY and CDR2 FYNNEI. CDR3 in amino acids: CASSDRQGAYNEQFF. CDR3 bases: TGTGCCAGCAGTGACCGACAGGGGGCTTACAATGAGCAGTTCTTC.

This clone was counted a few times. The chain joins TRBV5-1 to TRBJ1-1; D unresolved. The CDR3 is made up of 16 amino acids. V was cut by 4 bases and J by 0 bases, with 16 bases left in between. CDR1 and CDR2 from the germline V gene are SGHRS and YFSETQ. CDR3 sequence reads: CASSVGATTMNTEAFF. CDR3 nucleotide sequence: TGCGCCAGCAGCGTGGGAGCTACCACCATGAACACTGAAGCTTTCTTT.

This clone occurred once. This chain connects TRBV9 to TRBJ2-3; unclear D gene. CDR1 is SGDLS, CDR2 YYNGEE, per germline. V gave up 0 bases and J gave up 4 bases, with 9 bases separating them. The CDR3 totals 14 residues. In DNA, the CDR3 is TGTGCCAGCAGCGTAGGGGAATTGGCAGATACGCAGTATTTT. Its protein is CASSVGELADTQYF.

The rearrangement links TRBV5-1 to TRBJ2-4; weak D call: TRBD2 (5 bases). This CDR3 contains 13 residues. Germline assignment: CDR1 SGHRS and CDR2 YFSETQ. V lost 4 bases, J lost 8 bases, and 13 bases lay in between. The CDR3 protein is CASSSERADIQYF. For the CDR3, the DNA is TGCGCCAGCAGCAGCGAGAGAGCGGACATTCAGTACTTC.

This clone was detected a few times. This chain connects TRBV5-4 to TRBJ2-1, with D possibly called TRBD1 or TRBD2 (6 bases each). CDR3 size: 17 residues. Germline assignment: CDR1 SGHNT and CDR2 YYREEE (reference sequence). The V end was cut by 4 bases, the J end by 0 bases, with 17 bases between. The CDR3 reads CASSGIPGASSYNEQFF. The CDR3 DNA reads TGTGCCAGCAGCGGGATCCCGGGGGCGAGCTCCTACAATGAGCAGTTCTTC.

This clone was detected only a few times. This chain links TRBV19 with TRBJ2-7, with D possibly being TRBD1 (6 bases). This CDR3 has 14 residues. Germline-derived CDR1 and CDR2 are LNHDA and SQIVND (reference sequence). The ends were cut back, 6 bases at V and 1 base at J, with 13 bases in the middle. The CDR3 here is CASSRGTNSYEQYF. In DNA, the CDR3 is TGTGCCAGTAGCAGGGGCACCAATTCCTACGAGCAGTACTTC.

V gene TRBV7-3 combines with J gene TRBJ2-3; D is tentatively TRBD1 or TRBD2 (5 bases each). This CDR3 comprises 16 residues. Germline CDR1 SGHTA, CDR2 FQGTGA. V lost 5 bases, J lost 4 bases, and 19 bases lay in between. The CDR3: CASSESSPRGADTQYF. In nucleotides, the CDR3 is TGTGCCAGCAGCGAATCTAGCCCCCGAGGGGCAGATACGCAGTATTTT.

This chain joins TRBV30 and TRBJ2-3, with 8 bases that match TRBD2. Trimming took 4 bases from V and 5 from J; bases not matched to a gene: 5. CDR1 and CDR2 from the germline V gene are GTSNPN and SVGIG (reference sequence). CDR3 length equals 13 residues. The CDR3 sequence is CAWTGLGVDTQYF. The DNA of the CDR3 is TGTGCCTGGACGGGACTAGGCGTAGATACGCAGTATTTT.

For the CDR3, the DNA is TGCAGTGCCGTTTTCGGGGGGGCCCAGTACTTC. It yields the protein CSAVFGGAQYF. The gene calls are TRBV20-1 and TRBJ2-5, with TRBD2 identical over 8 bases. With 6 bases clipped from V and 9 bases from J, the junction kept 6 bases outside the gene matches. Germline loops: CDR1 DFQATT, CDR2 SNEGSKA (reference sequence). This CDR3 spans 11 amino acids.

The chain couples TRBV30 to TRBJ2-1, with D tentatively TRBD2 (5 bases). CDR3 length: 15 amino acids. V lost 0 bases and J 3 bases, leaving 12 bases between the germline ends. Germline CDR1 GTSNPN, CDR2 SVGIG (reference sequence). The CDR3: CAWSVGRDYYNEQFF. The CDR3 DNA reads as TGTGCCTGGAGTGTAGGACGGGATTACTACAATGAGCAGTTCTTC.

A few counts support this clone. Other DNA sequences in this specimen translate into the identical CDR3. This rearrangement joins TRBV10-3 to TRBJ2-1, with a tentative D call TRBD2 (6 bases). V lost 3 bases and J 4 bases, leaving 13 bases between the germline ends. CDR3 length: 15 residues. CDR1 and CDR2 from the germline V gene are ENHRY and SYGVKD. This CDR3 is CAISDGTGLYNEQFF. The CDR3 region has the DNA TGTGCCATCAGTGATGGGACGGGACTTTACAATGAGCAGTTCTTC.

The V call is TRBV4-3, the J call TRBJ2-7; D possibly corresponds to TRBD2 (7 bases). CDR3 length: 15 residues. In germline, CDR1 is LGHNA, CDR2 YSLEER. V lost 4 bases and J lost 5, with 18 bases in between. The CDR3 coding sequence is TGCGCCAGCAGCCGAGACAGAGGGGGGGCGGACGAGCAGTACTTC. Its protein is CASSRDRGGADEQYF.

V is TRBV7-9 and J is TRBJ1-2; TRBD1 is a possible D gene (6 bases). Trimming cost V 4 bases and J 4 bases, with 13 bases left between them. Germline loops: CDR1 SEHNR, CDR2 FQNEAQ (reference sequence). This CDR3 spans 14 amino acids. The DNA for the CDR3 is TGTGCCAGCAGCTCAGGGAGGGGGGCCTATGGCTACACCTTC. This translates into CASSSGRGAYGYTF.

With respect to this clone: Other DNA sequences in this specimen translate into the identical CDR3. The chain recombines TRBV9 with TRBJ2-7; 8 nucleotides agree with TRBD1. The germline V gene encodes CDR1 SGDLS and CDR2 YYNGEE. The CDR3 consists of 12 residues. V shed 3 bases and J 5 bases; nucleotides not matched to a gene: 1. The CDR3 reads CASSATGDEQYF. In DNA, the CDR3 is TGTGCCAGCAGCGCGACAGGGGACGAGCAGTACTTC. Drawing the rest from reference TRBV9 and TRBJ2-7, the complete variable domain is DSGVTQTPKHLITATGQRVTLRCSPRSGDLSVYWYQQSLDQGLQFLIQYYNGEERAKGNILERFSAQQFPDLHSELNLSSLELGDSALYFCASSATGDEQYFGPGTRLTVT.

The chain employs TRBV5-1 and TRBJ1-1; D might be TRBD1 (6 bases). The CDR3 is made up of 14 amino acids. CDR1 is SGHRS, CDR2 YFSETQ, per germline. The germline V and J ends were trimmed by 2 bases and 3 bases, with 11 bases remaining between them. The CDR3 nucleotides are TGCGCCAGCAGCTTCAGGGGCAAGGACACTGAAGCTTTCTTT. As protein: CASSFRGKDTEAFF.

V and J are TRBV18 and TRBJ1-5; no reliable D call. Germline CDR1 is KGHSH and CDR2 is LQKENI. V lost 3 bases and J lost 4, with 7 bases in between. The CDR3 is 13 amino acids. CDR3 loop: CASSPASNQPQHF. The CDR3 DNA sequence: TGTGCCAGCTCACCTGCAAGTAATCAGCCCCAGCATTTT.

In DNA form, the CDR3 reads TGTGCCAGCAGCCGGGACTTTCAAGAGACCCAGTACTTC. This encodes CASSRDFQETQYF. This chain joins TRBV4-2 and TRBJ2-5; a weak D match, TRBD2 (6 bases). Trimming removed 4 bases from V and 2 bases from J, with 8 bases in between. This CDR3 contains 13 residues. From germline, CDR1 is LGHNA and CDR2 YNFKEQ.

The chain has TRBV5-6 and TRBJ2-3; 9 positions match TRBD2. The CDR3 spans 13 residues. Germline lookup yields CDR1 SGHDT and CDR2 YYEEEE. V was pared by 0 bases and J by 9 bases, with 2 bases of the junction left unmatched. The CDR3 is CASSLASGKTQYF. Here the CDR3 DNA reads TGTGCCAGCAGCTTGGCTAGCGGGAAAACGCAGTATTTT. The full variable domain, completed using reference TRBV5-6 and TRBJ2-3, is DAGVTQSPTHLIKTRGQQVTLRCSPKSGHDTVSWYQQALGQGPQFIFQYYEEEERQRGNFPDRFSGHQFPNYSSELNVNALLLGDSALYLCASSLASGKTQYFGPGTRLTVL.

This chain uses TRBV30 with TRBJ1-2; D gene ambiguous. V lost 2 bases to trimming and J lost 4 bases, with 11 bases between them. This CDR3 is built from 13 residues. The germline gives CDR1 GTSNPN, CDR2 SVGIG (reference sequence). The CDR3 sequence: CAWSPGGGYGYTF. CDR3 nucleotide sequence: TGTGCCTGGAGTCCCGGTGGTGGCTATGGCTACACCTTC.